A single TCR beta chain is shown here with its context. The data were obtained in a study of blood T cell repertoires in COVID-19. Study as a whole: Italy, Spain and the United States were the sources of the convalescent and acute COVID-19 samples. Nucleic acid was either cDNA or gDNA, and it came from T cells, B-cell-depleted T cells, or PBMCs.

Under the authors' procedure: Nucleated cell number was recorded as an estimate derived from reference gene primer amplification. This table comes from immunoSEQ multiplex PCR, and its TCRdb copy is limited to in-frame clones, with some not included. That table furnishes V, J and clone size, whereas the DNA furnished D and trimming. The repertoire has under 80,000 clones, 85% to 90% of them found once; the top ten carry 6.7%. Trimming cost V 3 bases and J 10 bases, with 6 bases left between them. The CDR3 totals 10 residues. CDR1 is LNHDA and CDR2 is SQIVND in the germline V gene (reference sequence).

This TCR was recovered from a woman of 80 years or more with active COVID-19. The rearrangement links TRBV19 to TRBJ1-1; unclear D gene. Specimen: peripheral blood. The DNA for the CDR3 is TGTGCCAGTAGTATCGAGGCAGCTTTCTTT. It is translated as CASSIEAAFF.